The 28 T cell receptor beta chains in this list originate from one sample, sequenced in a study of early T cells in non-severe SARS-CoV-2 infection. TCRdb reanalysed the 5' RACE reads using MiXCR and keeps one entry per CDR3 protein. Found here are around 34,000 distinct CDR3 sequences, about 5% of them singletons; the top ten hold about 16%. Sequencing was done on a sample of whole blood. The receptors were sampled from an adult who was a healthcare worker with PCR-confirmed SARS-CoV-2 infection or an uninfected control (not recorded which).

This sequence joins TRBV20-1 and TRBJ1-5, with D possibly matching TRBD1 (6 bases). V lost 4 bases and J 5 bases, leaving 12 bases between the germline ends. CDR1 is DFQATT and CDR2 is SNEGSKA in the germline V gene (reference sequence). This CDR3 comprises 13 residues. The CDR3 nucleotides are TGCAGTGCTAACAGGGAGGTGGATCAGCCCCAGCATTTT. This gives the protein CSANREVDQPQHF.

This clonotype was detected many times. The chain employs TRBV10-3 and TRBJ1-4; a possible D gene is TRBD1 (5 bases). Germline V gene lookup returns CDR1 ENHRY and CDR2 SYGVKD. The V end was cut by 1 base, the J end by 4 bases, with 10 bases between. This CDR3 is built from 15 residues. CDR3 bases: TGTGCCATCAGTGAGTTTCGGACAAGTAATGAAAAACTGTTTTTT. Its translation is CAISEFRTSNEKLFF.

This clonotype qualifies as medium-sized (0.01 to 0.1%). The chain combines TRBV11-2 with TRBJ1-2, with unresolved D. This CDR3 spans 12 amino acids. CDR1 is SGHAT, CDR2 FQNNGV, per germline. The V end was cut by 1 base, the J end by 5 bases, with 5 bases between. The CDR3 loop is CASSLGSYGYTF. For the CDR3, the DNA is TGTGCCAGCAGCTTAGGCTCTTATGGCTACACCTTC.

In this sample, this clonotype turned up many times. The rearrangement links TRBV2 to TRBJ1-3; D gene unclear. Trimming stripped 3 bases from V and 3 bases from J, with 0 bases between. CDR1 SNHLY and CDR2 FYNNEI come from the germline V gene. The CDR3 runs to 11 residues. CDR3 amino acids: CASSDGNTIYF. CDR3 bases: TGTGCCAGCAGTGATGGAAACACCATATATTTT.

This clonotype was counted ten times or more. V gene TRBV9 combines with J gene TRBJ2-3; 7 bases align to TRBD2. The CDR3 is made up of 17 amino acids. The J segment lost 6 bases and the V segment lost 0 bases, leaving 13 bases of the junction unmatched. Germline CDR1 and CDR2: SGDLS and YYNGEE. The CDR3 coding sequence is TGTGCCAGCAGCGTAGGAATCGGACTAGGGAATCCGGATACGCAGTATTTT. Residues: CASSVGIGLGNPDTQYF.

This clonotype was observed at least ten times. The chain carries TRBV27 and TRBJ2-7; a possible D gene is TRBD2 (5 bases). The CDR3 covers 14 residues. Germline V CDR1 and CDR2: MNHEY, SMNVEV (reference sequence). The V gene lost 5 bases and the J gene lost 4 bases, with 15 bases spanning the gap. The CDR3 loop is CASSRGPTFYEQYF. The CDR3, as DNA: TGTGCCAGCAGTCGAGGGCCTACCTTTTACGAGCAGTACTTC.

In this sample, this clonotype turned up many times. The chain carries TRBV10-3 and TRBJ2-1, with TRBD1 matching over 7 bases. V lost 6 bases, J lost 5 bases, and 4 bases stayed unmatched. CDR1 and CDR2 (germline): ENHRY, SYGVKD. The CDR3 spans 13 residues. CDR3 DNA: TGTGCCATCAGCCTAGGGACAGACAATGAGCAGTTCTTC. It codes for CAISLGTDNEQFF.

This chain joins TRBV10-3 and TRBJ1-1; 8 nucleotides match TRBD1. The CDR3 covers 15 residues. After removal of 5 bases from V and 4 bases from J, the junction contained 9 bases not matched to a gene. Germline assignment: CDR1 ENHRY and CDR2 SYGVKD. The CDR3, as DNA: TGTGCCATCAGTACCCCTGGCAGGGGGCTCACTGAAGCTTTCTTT. Protein: CAISTPGRGLTEAFF.

This clonotype was seen many times. The chain combines TRBV20-1 with TRBJ2-7, with 7 bases identical to TRBD1. Trimming cost V 3 bases and J 5 bases; bases outside gene matches: 4. Germline CDR1 DFQATT, CDR2 SNEGSKA (reference sequence). CDR3 length equals 12 residues. The CDR3 sequence is CSARHGTDEQYF. CDR3 in DNA: TGCAGTGCTAGGCACGGGACAGACGAGCAGTACTTC.

This clonotype was counted ten times or more. The rearrangement uses TRBV12-3 or TRBV12-4 and TRBJ1-3; D is undetermined. V was clipped by 3 bases and J by 2 bases, with 14 bases between them. This CDR3 region has 16 residues. The CDR3 DNA sequence: TGTGCCAGCAGTTTTGAGGATCCGCTAACTGGAAACACCATATATTTT. Its protein product is CASSFEDPLTGNTIYF.

This clonotype has a count of ten or more. V is TRBV5-1 and J is TRBJ2-3, with D possibly called TRBD1 or TRBD2 (5 bases each). The CDR3 runs to 17 residues. The ends were cut back, 4 bases at V and 0 bases at J, with 18 bases in the middle. The V gene's germline CDR1 is SGHRS and CDR2 YFSETQ. The CDR3 reads CASSQGRTLTSTDTQYF. DNA for the CDR3: TGCGCCAGCAGCCAGGGTCGGACTCTGACTAGCACAGATACGCAGTATTTT.

In its sample, this clonotype was seen a few times. The V gene is TRBV7-2, the J gene TRBJ2-1, with 8 nucleotides matching TRBD2. V was pared by 5 bases and J by 5 bases, with 5 bases of the junction left unmatched. The CDR3 is 14 amino acids. The germline V gene encodes CDR1 SGHTA and CDR2 FQGNSA. The CDR3 region is CASSTAGGHNEQFF. In nucleotides, the CDR3 is TGTGCCAGCAGCACTGCGGGGGGACACAATGAGCAGTTCTTC.

This clonotype was seen at least ten times. The germline gene is not matched at one end of the junction; a read error may be the cause. The chain joins TRBV7-3 to TRBJ2-1; perhaps TRBD2 as D (5 bases). This CDR3 contains 15 residues. CDR1 and CDR2 (germline): SGHTA, FQGTGA. The CDR3 protein is CASSVTGSSYNEQFF. CDR3 in DNA: TGTGCCAGCAGCGTAACTGGGAGCTCCTACAATGAGCAGTTCTTC.

This clonotype has ten or more counts. J is TRBJ2-5 and V is TRBV12-3 or TRBV12-4; possibly TRBD2 for D (6 bases). The V gene lost 5 bases and the J gene lost 2 bases, with 9 bases spanning the gap. The CDR3 loop spans 13 amino acids. This CDR3 reads CASSGGLQETQYF. CDR3 bases: TGTGCCAGCAGTGGGGGACTTCAAGAGACCCAGTACTTC.

This clonotype was seen at least ten times. The V call is TRBV7-8, the J call TRBJ1-5; the match to TRBD1 covers 11 bases. The ends lost 1 base at V and 6 bases at J; junction bases unmatched: 2. Germline values: CDR1 SGHVS, CDR2 FQNEAQ. The CDR3 sequence is 15 residues long. CDR3 amino acids: CASSLGTGGFQPQHF. The CDR3 DNA reads as TGTGCCAGCAGCTTAGGGACAGGGGGCTTTCAGCCCCAGCATTTT.

As regards this clonotype: A read error may produce the germline difference seen at one junction end. The J gene is TRBJ1-1, the V gene TRBV5-1; D is unclear. Germline V CDR1 and CDR2: SGHRS, YFSETQ. The CDR3 totals 13 residues. The CDR3 DNA is TGCGCCAGCAGAGGACGGGTGAACGCTGAAGCTTTCTTT. The encoded protein is CASRGRVNAEAFF.

This clonotype was seen at least ten times. J is TRBJ2-3 and V is TRBV6-6; the D is unclear. Looked up from germline, CDR1 is MNHNY and CDR2 is SVGAGI (reference sequence). This CDR3 has 13 amino acids. Trimming cost V 7 bases and J 4 bases, with 12 bases left between them. This CDR3 is CASTKSGPDTQYF. The CDR3 nucleotides read TGTGCCAGCACCAAAAGTGGGCCAGATACGCAGTATTTT.

This clonotype was recorded at least ten times. The rearrangement links TRBV18 to TRBJ1-1, with a possible D match to TRBD1 (5 bases). V was pared by 3 bases and J by 1 base, with 24 bases between. Germline CDR1 reads KGHSH; CDR2 reads LQKENI. This CDR3 contains 19 residues. CDR3 in amino acids: CASSPPPGQGVKRNTEAFF. The CDR3 coding sequence is TGTGCCAGCTCACCTCCTCCCGGACAAGGGGTGAAAAGGAACACTGAAGCTTTCTTT.

This clonotype was recorded at least ten times. The chain couples TRBV6-5 to TRBJ1-4; no clear D gene. V was trimmed by 7 bases and J by 4 bases, leaving 16 bases between them. Germline-derived CDR1 and CDR2 are MNHEY and SVGAGI. CDR3 size: 15 residues. In DNA form, the CDR3 reads TGTGCCAGCACCCCCTCCGCTGTACGTAATGAAAAACTGTTTTTT. It encodes CASTPSAVRNEKLFF.

This clonotype was detected ten times or more. The gene calls are TRBV9 and TRBJ1-4; no definite D call. The germline gives CDR1 SGDLS, CDR2 YYNGEE. V gave up 4 bases and J gave up 7 bases, with 14 bases separating them. The CDR3 consists of 14 residues. CDR3 DNA sequence: TGTGCCAGCAGCTCGTTGATGGGAGGTGAAAAACTGTTTTTT. This translates into CASSSLMGGEKLFF.

The sample holds many counts of this clonotype. CDR3 in amino acids: CASSLARTRYSGSQKETQYF. CDR3 nucleotide sequence: TGTGCCAGCAGCTTAGCGCGGACAAGATATTCGGGTTCCCAGAAAGAGACCCAGTACTTC. The chain links TRBV7-2 to TRBJ2-5; TRBD1 is a possible D gene (5 bases). V was cut by 0 bases and J by 3 bases, with 26 bases left in between. Germline V gives CDR1 SGHTA, CDR2 FQGNSA. This CDR3 spans 20 amino acids.

This clonotype was picked up many times. The rearrangement links TRBV6-6 to TRBJ2-5; D is unresolved. Germline lookup yields CDR1 MNHNY and CDR2 SVGAGI (reference sequence). The CDR3 spans 13 residues. The V end lost 2 bases, the J end lost 4 bases, and 8 bases lay between the germline ends. CDR3 loop: CASSYAPTETQYF. The CDR3 DNA follows: TGTGCCAGCAGTTACGCCCCAACAGAGACCCAGTACTTC.

This clonotype was observed many times. This chain joins TRBV5-1 and TRBJ2-3; D unresolved. CDR3 length: 13 amino acids. Germline V gene sequence: CDR1 SGHRS, CDR2 YFSETQ. With 0 bases removed from V and 2 bases from J, the gap between germline ends came to 4 bases. The CDR3 spells CASSLDLTDTQYF. DNA for the CDR3: TGCGCCAGCAGCTTGGACCTCACAGATACGCAGTATTTT.

This clonotype appeared many times. The gene calls are TRBV12-3 or TRBV12-4 and TRBJ2-1; 14 nucleotides agree with TRBD2. V lost 6 bases, J lost 4 bases, and 8 bases stayed unmatched. The CDR3 is 17 amino acids. The CDR3 DNA reads as TGTGCCAGCAGCTTAAGGACTAGCGGGGGGAGATACAATGAGCAGTTCTTC. It encodes CASSLRTSGGRYNEQFF.

The chain links TRBV7-3 to TRBJ2-3, with a possible D match to TRBD2 (6 bases). Germline loops: CDR1 SGHTA, CDR2 FQGTGA. Trimming shortened V by 3 bases and J by 0 bases, and 10 bases separated the two germline ends. CDR3 size: 15 residues. CDR3 nucleotide sequence: TGTGCCAGCAGCTTGTCGGGACTTAGCACAGATACGCAGTATTTT. Its protein is CASSLSGLSTDTQYF.

This clonotype has at least ten counts. This chain links TRBV7-2 with TRBJ2-1, with 14 positions matching TRBD2. CDR3 length: 18 amino acids. V lost 3 bases and J lost 2; bases outside the gene matches: 6. The V gene's germline CDR1 is SGHTA and CDR2 FQGNSA. The CDR3 loop reads CASSLRTSGGWTYNEQFF. The CDR3, as DNA: TGTGCCAGCAGCTTGCGGACTAGCGGGGGGTGGACCTACAATGAGCAGTTCTTC.

The sample holds many counts of this clonotype. The gene calls are TRBV14 and TRBJ2-1; TRBD2 agrees at 8 bases. CDR1 is SGHDN, CDR2 FVKESK, per germline. This CDR3 has 16 residues. Germline trimming cut 1 base from V and 6 bases from J; bases unmatched to any gene: 8. CDR3 sequence reads: CASSQVGLAGTNEQFF. The DNA of the CDR3 is TGTGCCAGCAGCCAAGTAGGCCTAGCGGGTACCAATGAGCAGTTCTTC.

This clonotype was counted a few times. J is TRBJ2-1 and V is TRBV11-2; possibly TRBD2 for D (6 bases). V was trimmed by 5 bases and J by 7 bases, leaving 18 bases between them. The CDR3 length is 15 residues. Germline V gene data show CDR1 as SGHAT and CDR2 as FQNNGV. The CDR3 nucleotides read TGTGCCAGCAGCCCGGGGGTTAGCCCCCTGAATGAGCAGTTCTTC. Its protein product is CASSPGVSPLNEQFF.